This T cell receptor (beta chain) emerged from a study of shared clonotypes between healthy human individuals. Study-level points and caveats: Non-shared clonotypes showed lower generation probabilities than clonotypes common to all four donors.

The germline gives CDR1 WNHNN, CDR2 SYGVQD (reference sequence). V gave up 3 bases and J gave up 5 bases, with 8 bases separating them. The CDR3 runs to 13 residues. Remarks on this clone: The antigen remains undetermined.

Libraries were prepared by immunoSEQ multiplex PCR; TCRdb keeps only in-frame clonotypes and omits some of them. Seen here are under 600,000 clones, 95% to 98% observed once, and the top ten hold about 0.06%. The sample consisted of naive CD4+ T cells sorted from blood. Subset specified: CD45RA+ positively selected. The TCR sequence derives from a woman in her 30s in good health. The genes are TRBV10-1 and TRBJ1-5, with a tentative D call TRBD1 (5 bases). The CDR3 sequence is CASSDRVDQPQHF. The CDR3 DNA is TGCGCCAGCAGTGACAGGGTTGATCAGCCCCAGCATTTT.